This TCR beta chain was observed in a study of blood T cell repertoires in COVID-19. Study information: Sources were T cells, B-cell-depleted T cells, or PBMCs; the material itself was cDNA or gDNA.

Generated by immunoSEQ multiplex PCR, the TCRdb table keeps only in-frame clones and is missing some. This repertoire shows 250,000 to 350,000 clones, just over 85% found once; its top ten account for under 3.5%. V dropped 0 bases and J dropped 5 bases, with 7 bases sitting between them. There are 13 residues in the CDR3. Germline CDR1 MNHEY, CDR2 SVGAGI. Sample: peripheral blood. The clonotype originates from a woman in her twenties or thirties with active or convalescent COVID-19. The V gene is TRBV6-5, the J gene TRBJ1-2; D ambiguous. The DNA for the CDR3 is TGTGCCAGCAGTTACTCGTTAGCTTATGGCTACACCTTC. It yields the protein CASSYSLAYGYTF.